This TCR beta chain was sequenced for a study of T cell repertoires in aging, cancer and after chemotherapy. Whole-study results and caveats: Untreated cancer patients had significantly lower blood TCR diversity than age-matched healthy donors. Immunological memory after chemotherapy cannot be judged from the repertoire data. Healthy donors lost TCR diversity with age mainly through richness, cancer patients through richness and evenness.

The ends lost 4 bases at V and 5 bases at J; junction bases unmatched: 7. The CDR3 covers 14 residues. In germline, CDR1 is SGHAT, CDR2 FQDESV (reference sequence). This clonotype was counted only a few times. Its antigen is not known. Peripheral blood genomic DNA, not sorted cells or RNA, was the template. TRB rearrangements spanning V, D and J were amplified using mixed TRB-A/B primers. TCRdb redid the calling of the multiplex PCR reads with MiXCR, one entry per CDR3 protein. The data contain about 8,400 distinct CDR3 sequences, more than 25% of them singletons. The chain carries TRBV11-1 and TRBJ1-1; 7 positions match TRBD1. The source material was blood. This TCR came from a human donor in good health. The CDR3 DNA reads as TGTGCCAGCAGCTCTTACAGGGGCAGGACTGAAGCTTTCTTT. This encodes CASSSYRGRTEAFF.